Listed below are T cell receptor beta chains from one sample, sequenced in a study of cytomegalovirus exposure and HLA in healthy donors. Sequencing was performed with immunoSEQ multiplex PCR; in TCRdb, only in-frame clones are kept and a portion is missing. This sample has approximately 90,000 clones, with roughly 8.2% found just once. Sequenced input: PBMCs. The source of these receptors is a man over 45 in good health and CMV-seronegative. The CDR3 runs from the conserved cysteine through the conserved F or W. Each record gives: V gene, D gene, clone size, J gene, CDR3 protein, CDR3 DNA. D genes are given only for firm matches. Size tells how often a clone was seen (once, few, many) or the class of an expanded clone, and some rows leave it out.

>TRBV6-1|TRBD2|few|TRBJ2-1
CASSRGVNENEQFF
TGTGCCAGCAGTCGGGGGGTAAATGAGAATGAGCAGTTCTTC
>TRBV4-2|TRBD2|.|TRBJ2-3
CASRLSATSGSMDTQYF
TGTGCCAGCAGGCTCAGCGCTACTAGCGGGAGTATGGATACGCAGTATTTT
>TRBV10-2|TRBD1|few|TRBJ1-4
CASSWTGTNEKLFF
TGCGCCAGCAGTTGGACAGGAACTAATGAAAAACTGTTTTTT
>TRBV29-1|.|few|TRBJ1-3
CSVLVGGTGNTIYF
TGCAGCGTTTTAGTGGGGGGTACTGGAAACACCATATATTTT
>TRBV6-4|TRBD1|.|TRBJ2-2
CASSGTGGMNTGELFF
TGTGCCAGCAGTGGGACAGGGGGCATGAACACCGGGGAGCTGTTTTTT
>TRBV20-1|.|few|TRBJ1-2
CSDDSLYGYTF
TGCAGTGACGACAGCTTGTATGGCTACACCTTC
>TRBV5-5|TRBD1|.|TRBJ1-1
CASSLEARDRGNTEAFF
TGTGCCAGCAGCTTGGAAGCCCGGGACAGGGGGAACACTGAAGCTTTCTTT
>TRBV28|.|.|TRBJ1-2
CASSPDSYGYTF
TGTGCCAGCAGTCCGGACAGCTATGGCTACACCTTC
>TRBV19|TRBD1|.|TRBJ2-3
CASTQGQGATDTQYF
TGTGCCAGTACCCAGGGACAGGGGGCAACAGATACGCAGTATTTT
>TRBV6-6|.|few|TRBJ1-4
CASKNPQGGDEKLFF
TGTGCCAGCAAAAACCCACAGGGAGGGGATGAAAAACTGTTTTTT
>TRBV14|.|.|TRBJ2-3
CASSYQGWGDTDTQYF
TGTGCCAGCAGCTACCAAGGGTGGGGAGACACAGATACGCAGTATTTT
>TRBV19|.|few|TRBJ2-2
CASTYLTGGTGELFF
TGTGCCAGTACCTACCTAACGGGTGGGACCGGGGAGCTGTTTTTT
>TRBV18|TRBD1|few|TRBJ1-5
CASSPVGTGQEQPQHF
TGTGCCAGCTCACCAGTTGGGACAGGACAGGAACAGCCCCAGCATTTT
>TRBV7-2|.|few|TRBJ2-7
CASSLAGITYEQYF
TGTGCCAGCAGCTTAGCCGGGATCACCTACGAGCAGTACTTC
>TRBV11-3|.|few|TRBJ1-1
CASSFKRNTEAFF
TGTGCCAGCAGCTTCAAGAGAAACACTGAAGCTTTCTTT
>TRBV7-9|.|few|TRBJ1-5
CASSREGSNQPQHF
TGTGCCAGCAGCCGGGAGGGGAGCAATCAGCCCCAGCATTTT